This T cell receptor (beta chain) was profiled in a study of T cells after yellow fever vaccination. Study results and limitations: Abundant bulk-derived clonotypes could contaminate FACS-sorted repertoires. A weaker but faster secondary response was observed, peaking on day 5 versus 15.

5'RACE template switching generated TCR cDNA, adding a universal primer site and UMIs. TCRdb ran MiXCR on the 5' RACE reads and lists one entry per CDR3 protein. The sample yields 200,000 to 300,000 distinct CDR3 sequences, around 7% seen once. There are 14 residues in the CDR3. Per the germline V gene, CDR1 is SGHTA and CDR2 is FQGNSA. Trimming cost V 4 bases and J 2 bases; bases outside gene matches: 1. This clonotype was picked up many times. Antigen specificity is unknown. This chain uses TRBV7-2 with TRBJ2-7, with 11 bases matching TRBD2. Source: CD4+ T cells sorted from PBMCs, taken 15 days after the yellow fever booster vaccination. This TCR derives from a man between 25 and 39 years old who received the YFV17D yellow fever vaccine. DNA for the CDR3: TGTGCCAGCAGCTCTAGCGGGAGGACCTACGAGCAGTACTTC. Amino acid sequence: CASSSSGRTYEQYF.